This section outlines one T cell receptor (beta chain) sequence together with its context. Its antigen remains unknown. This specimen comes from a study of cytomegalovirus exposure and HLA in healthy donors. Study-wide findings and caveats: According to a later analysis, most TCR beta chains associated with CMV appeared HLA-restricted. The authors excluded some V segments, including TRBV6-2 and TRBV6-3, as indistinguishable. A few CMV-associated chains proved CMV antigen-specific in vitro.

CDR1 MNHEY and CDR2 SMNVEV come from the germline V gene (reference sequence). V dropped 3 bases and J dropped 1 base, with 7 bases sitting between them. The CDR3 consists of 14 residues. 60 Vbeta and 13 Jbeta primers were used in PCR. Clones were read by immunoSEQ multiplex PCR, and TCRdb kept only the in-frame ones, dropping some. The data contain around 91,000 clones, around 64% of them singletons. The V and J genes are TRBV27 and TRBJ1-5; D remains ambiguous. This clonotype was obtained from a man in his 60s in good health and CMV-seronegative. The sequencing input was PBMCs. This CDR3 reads CASSFSSSNQPQHF. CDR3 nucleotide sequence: TGTGCCAGCAGTTTCTCGTCGAGCAATCAGCCCCAGCATTTT.